This entry lists 29 T cell receptor beta chains sequenced from one sample in a study of T cell repertoires in cytomegalovirus infection. No antigens are known for them. One entry per CDR3 protein results from TCRdb running MiXCR on the reads. The sample records approximately 910,000 distinct CDR3 sequences, approximately 31% being singletons. The sample was cultured CD8+ T cells from PBMCs, taken from culture after CMV antigen stimulation. The source is a human donor in good health (CMV status not recorded). Some clones in this sample may be carry-over from other donors' samples.

The CDR3 sequence is CASSFVAGHFETQYF. CDR3 bases: TGTGCCAGCAGCTTCGTCGCAGGTCATTTCGAGACCCAGTACTTC. This chain links TRBV7-9 with TRBJ2-5, with D unclear. The CDR3 runs 15 residues. With 3 bases removed from V and 5 bases from J, the gap between germline ends came to 16 bases. CDR1 SEHNR and CDR2 FQNEAQ come from the germline V gene (reference sequence).

This clonotype was counted at least ten times. The chain joins TRBV19 to TRBJ2-2; perhaps TRBD2 as D (6 bases). The CDR3 covers 16 residues. V was shortened by 5 bases and J by 0 bases, with 13 bases between the two germline ends. Germline V gene lookup returns CDR1 LNHDA and CDR2 SQIVND (reference sequence). The CDR3 DNA reads as TGTGCCAGTAGTCCCCGGAGGGCGACGAACACCGGGGAGCTGTTTTTT. As protein: CASSPRRATNTGELFF.

The chain combines TRBV7-2 with TRBJ1-5; D uncertain. Trimming took 2 bases from V and 3 from J, leaving 14 bases between them. Germline CDR1 reads SGHTA; CDR2 reads FQGNSA. CDR3 length: 16 amino acids. The CDR3 DNA reads as TGTGCCAGCAGCTTATCGGAGGGTATCATCAATCAGCCCCAGCATTTT. Protein sequence: CASSLSEGIINQPQHF.

The chain carries TRBV6-2 or TRBV6-3 and TRBJ1-1, with D unclear. The CDR3 loop spans 15 amino acids. CDR1 and CDR2 from the germline V gene are MNHEY and SVGEGT. Between the trimmed V and J ends, which lost 8 bases and 0 bases, there was a span of 16 bases. CDR3 region: CASGIFGPMNTEAFF. CDR3 DNA sequence: TGTGCCAGCGGTATATTCGGTCCGATGAACACTGAAGCTTTCTTT.

J is TRBJ2-1 and V is TRBV7-9; TRBD2 matches at 8 bases. Germline V CDR1 and CDR2: SEHNR, FQNEAQ (reference sequence). The CDR3 has 15 residues. J lost 4 bases, V lost 3 bases, and 5 bases had no gene match. The DNA for the CDR3 is TGTGCCAGCAGCTTCAGCGGGAGACCTTACAATGAGCAGTTCTTC. Protein product: CASSFSGRPYNEQFF.

This clonotype was recorded at least ten times. V and J are TRBV7-9 and TRBJ2-2, with 9 positions matching TRBD1. The V gene end was trimmed by 4 bases and the J gene end by 1 base; junction bases not matched to a gene: 1. Germline CDR1 SEHNR, CDR2 FQNEAQ (reference sequence). CDR3 length: 15 residues. CDR3: CASSSGQGNTGELFF. In DNA, the CDR3 is TGTGCCAGCAGCTCGGGACAGGGGAACACCGGGGAGCTGTTTTTT.

The count of this clonotype is one. The chain combines TRBV6-4 with TRBJ2-3; D gene ambiguous. Germline lookup yields CDR1 MRHNA and CDR2 SNTAGT. The V end was cut by 0 bases, the J end by 7 bases, with 11 bases between. The length of the CDR3 is 14 residues. This CDR3 is CASSDSNRVNTQYF. CDR3 bases: TGTGCCAGCAGTGACTCGAACCGGGTAAATACGCAGTATTTT.

There are a few counts of this clonotype. This rearrangement joins TRBV11-2 to TRBJ2-3, with 7 positions matching TRBD2. V was pared by 5 bases and J by 2 bases, with 13 bases of the junction left unmatched. From germline, CDR1 is SGHAT and CDR2 FQNNGV. The CDR3 runs to 17 residues. CDR3 amino acids: CASSRSRPSGNTDTQYF. The CDR3 DNA follows: TGTGCCAGCAGCCGCTCTAGGCCTAGCGGCAACACAGATACGCAGTATTTT.

This clonotype was seen more than once but under ten times. This chain links TRBV27 with TRBJ2-5, with D perhaps TRBD1 (5 bases). V was clipped by 3 bases and J by 2 bases, with 13 bases between them. This CDR3 contains 15 residues. The germline V gene has CDR1 MNHEY and CDR2 SMNVEV (reference sequence). The CDR3 nucleotides read TGTGCCAGCAGTTTTAAGCTCAGGGATCAAGAGACCCAGTACTTC. Its translation: CASSFKLRDQETQYF.

This chain uses TRBV28 with TRBJ2-7; 9 nucleotides line up with TRBD1. V gave up 5 bases and J gave up 6 bases; unmatched junction bases: 5. The CDR3 consists of 13 residues. Germline CDR1 MDHEN, CDR2 SYDVKM. CDR3 region: CASSVGTGFEQYV. The DNA of the CDR3 is TGTGCCAGCAGTGTAGGGACAGGGTTCGAGCAGTACGTC.

This clonotype was seen many times. The rearrangement joins TRBV7-2 to TRBJ2-7; D is perhaps TRBD2 (6 bases). V lost 4 bases, J lost 5 bases, and 9 bases lay in between. CDR1 is SGHTA, CDR2 FQGNSA, per germline. This CDR3 is 12 amino acids long. This CDR3 reads CASSWGLDEQYV. Written as DNA, the CDR3 is TGTGCCAGCAGCTGGGGACTGGACGAGCAGTACGTC.

Regarding this clonotype: It may be a read error: a sequence one base away is much more abundant. The rearrangement links TRBV7-8 to TRBJ2-1; D possibly corresponds to TRBD1 (6 bases). CDR1 SGHVS and CDR2 FQNEAQ come from the germline V gene. The CDR3 extends over 13 amino acids. Here the CDR3 DNA reads TGTACCAGCAGTCCTGCCAGGGGAAATGAGCAGTTCTTC. It yields the protein CTSSPARGNEQFF.

V is TRBV27 and J is TRBJ1-5, with 7 positions matching TRBD1. This CDR3 has 15 residues. V gave up 6 bases and J gave up 1 base; unmatched junction bases: 6. The V gene's germline CDR1 is MNHEY and CDR2 SMNVEV (reference sequence). DNA for the CDR3: TGTGCCAGCAGCTCAGGGGGTATAAGCAATCAGCCCCAGCATTTT. Its protein product is CASSSGGISNQPQHF.

V gene TRBV10-3 combines with J gene TRBJ2-1; 7 bases match TRBD1. The CDR3 is 18 amino acids. The germline V gene encodes CDR1 ENHRY and CDR2 SYGVKD. V dropped 3 bases and J dropped 0; count of bases not matched to a gene: 11. The CDR3 coding sequence is TGTGCCATCAGTGAACCGGGACAGAAAGTTTTCTCCTACAATGAGCAGTTCTTC. Translated: CAISEPGQKVFSYNEQFF.

In this sample, this clonotype turned up a few times. The rearrangement joins TRBV4-1 to TRBJ1-1, with 12 positions matching TRBD1. Germline V lookup: CDR1 MGHRA, CDR2 YSYEKL. Trimming took 4 bases from V and 3 from J; bases not matched to a gene: 6. The CDR3 has 16 residues. Here the CDR3 reads CASSRGTGGWDTEAFF. The DNA of the CDR3 is TGCGCCAGCAGCCGAGGGACAGGGGGCTGGGACACTGAAGCTTTCTTT.

At least ten counts were recorded for this clonotype. The J gene is TRBJ2-1, the V gene TRBV7-6, with D possibly TRBD1 on 5 matching bases. Between the trimmed V and J ends, which lost 1 base and 5 bases, there was a span of 12 bases. The CDR3 length is 15 residues. The germline gives CDR1 SGHVS, CDR2 FNYEAQ. DNA of the CDR3: TGTGCCAGCAGCTTAGTCGCAGGGTTCCACAATGAGCAGTTCTTC. This codes for CASSLVAGFHNEQFF.

This sequence joins TRBV4-1 and TRBJ1-5; weak D call: TRBD1 (6 bases). The CDR3 has 13 amino acids. CDR1 is MGHRA, CDR2 YSYEKL, per germline. V lost 3 bases to trimming and J lost 7 bases, with 10 bases between them. The CDR3: CASSQLQGQPQHF. DNA of the CDR3: TGCGCCAGCAGCCAGCTCCAGGGGCAGCCCCAGCATTTT.

The chain recombines TRBV2 with TRBJ1-3; the match to TRBD1 covers 7 bases. The CDR3 length is 19 residues. The ends lost 4 bases at V and 0 bases at J; junction bases unmatched: 15. Looked up from germline, CDR1 is SNHLY and CDR2 is FYNNEI. CDR3 DNA sequence: TGTGCCAGCAGTGGAGTTGCCTTGGGACAGTCAAGCTCTGGAAACACCATATATTTT. Its protein product is CASSGVALGQSSSGNTIYF.

The rearrangement links TRBV5-8 to TRBJ2-2; D gene unclear. Germline V gene lookup returns CDR1 SGHTS and CDR2 YDEGEE. This CDR3 contains 14 residues. Trimming pared 4 bases from V and 6 bases from J, leaving 13 bases between. The CDR3 protein is CASSLRSSAGELFF. CDR3 sequence (DNA): TGTGCCAGCAGCCTCCGGAGCTCGGCCGGGGAGCTGTTTTTT. Based on the CDR3 plus reference TRBV5-8 and TRBJ2-2, the full variable domain is EAGVTQSPTHLIKTRGQQATLRCSPISGHTSVYWYQQALGLGLQFLLWYDEGEERNRGNFPPRFSGRQFPNYSSELNVNALELEDSALYLCASSLRSSAGELFFGEGSRLTVL.

The rearrangement uses TRBV14 and TRBJ2-1; D possibly uses TRBD1 or TRBD2 (6 bases each). Between the trimmed V and J ends, which lost 1 base and 4 bases, there was a span of 14 bases. Germline V CDR1 and CDR2: SGHDN, FVKESK. This CDR3 has 16 amino acids. The CDR3, as DNA: TGTGCCAGCAGCCAAGCACGGGGGCGCGGGTACAATGAGCAGTTCTTC. Amino acids: CASSQARGRGYNEQFF.

About this clonotype itself: The germline gene is not matched at one end of the junction; a read error may be the cause. The chain has TRBV7-7 and TRBJ2-1, with 14 bases lining up with TRBD2. The germline CDR1 and CDR2 sequences are SSHAT and FNYEAQ (reference sequence). The CDR3 sequence is 16 residues long. CDR3: CASSTRLAGGPNEQFF. Here the CDR3 DNA reads TGTGCTAGCAGCACCCGACTAGCGGGGGGGCCAAATGAGCAGTTCTTC.

This sequence joins TRBV19 and TRBJ1-2; D gene ambiguous. Trimming shortened V by 7 bases and J by 2 bases, and 8 bases separated the two germline ends. Germline V gives CDR1 LNHDA, CDR2 SQIVND (reference sequence). The length of the CDR3 is 12 residues. The CDR3 here is CASIGPNYGYTF. The CDR3 DNA is TGTGCCAGTATTGGTCCCAACTATGGCTACACCTTC. Full variable domain (missing parts from reference TRBV19 and TRBJ1-2): DGGITQSPKYLFRKEGQNVTLSCEQNLNHDAMYWYRQDPGQGLRLIYYSQIVNDFQKGDIAEGYSVSREKKESFPLTVTSAQKNPTAFYLCASIGPNYGYTFGSGTRLTVV.

The genes are TRBV19 and TRBJ2-7, with D possibly matching TRBD1 (6 bases). Trimming took 7 bases from V and 2 from J, leaving 12 bases between them. CDR3 length: 13 residues. CDR1 and CDR2 from the germline V gene are LNHDA and SQIVND (reference sequence). CDR3 sequence reads: CASTPGQPYEQYF. DNA of the CDR3: TGTGCCAGTACCCCTGGACAGCCCTACGAGCAGTACTTC.

The rearrangement joins TRBV4-1 to TRBJ2-1; no firm D call. Germline CDR1 reads MGHRA; CDR2 reads YSYEKL. The germline V and J ends were trimmed by 1 base and 3 bases, with 7 bases remaining between them. The CDR3 runs to 14 residues. CDR3 DNA: TGCGCCAGCAGCCAAGTGGTTAGCTACAATGAGCAGTTCTTC. Encoded protein: CASSQVVSYNEQFF.

The chain employs TRBV7-6 and TRBJ2-5, with a weak D call TRBD1 (8 bases). From germline, CDR1 is SGHVS and CDR2 FNYEAQ. V was pared by 5 bases and J by 7 bases, with 17 bases between. The CDR3 is 14 residues long. CDR3 nucleotides: TGTGCCAGCAGCCCCACAGGGGGGGTTAGGACCCAGTACTTC. This codes for CASSPTGGVRTQYF.

The V call is TRBV7-9, the J call TRBJ2-3, with a weak D call TRBD1 (6 bases). This CDR3 has 12 residues. Germline assignment: CDR1 SEHNR and CDR2 FQNEAQ (reference sequence). The CDR3 loop reads CALQGSTDTQYF. CDR3 DNA: TGTGCTTTACAGGGAAGCACAGATACGCAGTATTTT.

The rearrangement joins TRBV7-8 to TRBJ2-7; a weak D match, TRBD1 (7 bases). V gave up 4 bases and J gave up 1 base, with 14 bases separating them. The germline gives CDR1 SGHVS, CDR2 FQNEAQ. The CDR3 runs to 15 residues. CDR3 sequence (DNA): TGTGCCAGCAGCTCGTCCAGGGGGACTTCCTACGAGCAGTACGTC. Translation: CASSSSRGTSYEQYV.

This clonotype was seen only a few times. V usage is TRBV6-6 and J usage is TRBJ2-1; tentative D call: TRBD2 (6 bases). The V gene lost 5 bases and the J gene lost 7 bases, with 21 bases spanning the gap. Germline assignment: CDR1 MNHNY and CDR2 SVGAGI (reference sequence). The CDR3 runs to 16 residues. The CDR3, as DNA: TGTGCCAGCAGTCTATTGGCGGGGCGGGCCCTAAATGAGCAGTTCTTC. This encodes CASSLLAGRALNEQFF.

This clonotype was recorded many times. This chain links TRBV7-6 with TRBJ2-2, with 7 nucleotides matching TRBD1. The length of the CDR3 is 14 residues. J lost 6 bases, V lost 4 bases, and 5 bases had no gene match. Germline CDR1 and CDR2: SGHVS and FNYEAQ. The CDR3 DNA reads as TGTGCCAGCAGCTACACAGGGGAATCCGGGGAGCTGTTTTTT. Protein: CASSYTGESGELFF.